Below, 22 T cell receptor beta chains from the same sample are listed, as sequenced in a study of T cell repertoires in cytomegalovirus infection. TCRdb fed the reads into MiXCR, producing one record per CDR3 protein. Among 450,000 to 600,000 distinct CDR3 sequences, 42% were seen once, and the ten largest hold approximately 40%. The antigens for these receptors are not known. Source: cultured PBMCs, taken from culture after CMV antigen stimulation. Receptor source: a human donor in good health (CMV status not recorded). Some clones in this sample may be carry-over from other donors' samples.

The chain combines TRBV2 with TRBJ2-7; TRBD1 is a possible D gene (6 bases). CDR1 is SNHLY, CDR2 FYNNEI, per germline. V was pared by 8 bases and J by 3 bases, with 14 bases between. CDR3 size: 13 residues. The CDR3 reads CASQGRRGYEQYF. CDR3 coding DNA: TGTGCCAGCCAGGGGAGAAGGGGCTACGAGCAGTACTTC.

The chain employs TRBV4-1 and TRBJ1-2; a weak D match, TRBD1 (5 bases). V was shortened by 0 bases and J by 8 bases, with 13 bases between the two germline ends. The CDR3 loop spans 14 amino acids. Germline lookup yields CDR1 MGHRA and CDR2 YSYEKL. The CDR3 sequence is CASSQDTGDGGYTF. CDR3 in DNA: TGCGCCAGCAGCCAAGATACCGGGGACGGGGGCTACACCTTC.

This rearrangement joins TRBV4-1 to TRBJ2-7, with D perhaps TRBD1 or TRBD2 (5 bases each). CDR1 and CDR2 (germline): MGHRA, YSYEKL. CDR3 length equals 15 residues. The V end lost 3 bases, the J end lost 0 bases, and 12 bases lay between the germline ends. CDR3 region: CASSHPGTSSYEQYF. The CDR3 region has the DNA TGCGCCAGCAGCCACCCCGGGACCAGCTCCTACGAGCAGTACTTC.

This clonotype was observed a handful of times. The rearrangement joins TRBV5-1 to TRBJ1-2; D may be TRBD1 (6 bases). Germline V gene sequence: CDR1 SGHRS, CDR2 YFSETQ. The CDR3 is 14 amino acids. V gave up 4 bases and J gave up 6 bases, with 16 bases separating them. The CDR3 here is CASSPYTGSDGYTF. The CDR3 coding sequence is TGCGCCAGCAGCCCATATACAGGGTCTGATGGCTACACCTTC.

The CDR3 sequence: CASSPGQGVYYGYTF. CDR3 DNA sequence: TGTGCCAGCAGTCCCGGACAGGGGGTCTACTATGGCTACACCTTC. This chain uses TRBV6-2 or TRBV6-3 with TRBJ1-2, with 10 nucleotides matching TRBD1. Germline V gives CDR1 MNHEY, CDR2 SVGEGT. J lost 3 bases, V lost 5 bases, and 6 bases had no gene match. The CDR3 runs 15 residues.

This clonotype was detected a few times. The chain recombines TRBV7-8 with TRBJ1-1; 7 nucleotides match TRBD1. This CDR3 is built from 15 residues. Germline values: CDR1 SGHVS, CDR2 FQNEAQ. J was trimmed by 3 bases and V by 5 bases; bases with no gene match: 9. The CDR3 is CASSTRGQVYTEAFF. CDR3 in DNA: TGTGCCAGCAGCACGCGAGGACAGGTATACACTGAAGCTTTCTTT.

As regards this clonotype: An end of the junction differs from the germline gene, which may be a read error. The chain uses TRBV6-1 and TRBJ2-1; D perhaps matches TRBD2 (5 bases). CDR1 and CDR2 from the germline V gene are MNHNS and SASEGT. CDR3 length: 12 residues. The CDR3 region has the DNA TGTGCCAGCAGTGATTCGGGGAGCCGAATACTCTTC. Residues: CASSDSGSRILF.

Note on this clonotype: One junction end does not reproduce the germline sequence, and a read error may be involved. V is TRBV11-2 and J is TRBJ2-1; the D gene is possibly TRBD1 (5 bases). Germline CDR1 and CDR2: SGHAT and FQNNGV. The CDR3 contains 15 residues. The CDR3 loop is CASGLVRGRSNEQFF. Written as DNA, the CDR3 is TGTGCCAGCGGCTTAGTAAGGGGTAGGAGCAATGAGCAGTTCTTC.

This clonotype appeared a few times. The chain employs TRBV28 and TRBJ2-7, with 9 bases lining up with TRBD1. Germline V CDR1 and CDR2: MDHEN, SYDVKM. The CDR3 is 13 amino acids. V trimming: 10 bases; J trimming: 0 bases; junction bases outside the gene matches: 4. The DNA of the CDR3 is TGTGCCATCCGGGACAGGGCCTCCTACGAGCAGTACTTC. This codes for CAIRDRASYEQYF.

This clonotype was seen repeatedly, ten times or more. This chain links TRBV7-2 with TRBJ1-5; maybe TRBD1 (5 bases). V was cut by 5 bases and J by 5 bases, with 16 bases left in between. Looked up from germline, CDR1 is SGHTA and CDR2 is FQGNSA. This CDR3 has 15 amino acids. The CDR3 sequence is CASSPPGRDDQPQHF. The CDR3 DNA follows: TGTGCCAGCAGCCCCCCAGGCAGGGATGATCAGCCCCAGCATTTT.

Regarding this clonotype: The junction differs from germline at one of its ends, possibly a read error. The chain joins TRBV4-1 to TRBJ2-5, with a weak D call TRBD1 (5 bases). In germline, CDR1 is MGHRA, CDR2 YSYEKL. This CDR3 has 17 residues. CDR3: CASSQTRATHYQETQYF. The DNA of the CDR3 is TGTGCCAGCAGCCAGACCAGGGCCACACACTACCAAGAGACCCAGTACTTC.

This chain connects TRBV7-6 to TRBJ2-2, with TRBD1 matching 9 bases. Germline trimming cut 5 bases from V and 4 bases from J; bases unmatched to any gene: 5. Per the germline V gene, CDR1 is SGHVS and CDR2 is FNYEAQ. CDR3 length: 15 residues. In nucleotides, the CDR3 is TGTGCCAGCAGCCGAGGGACAGGGAGCACCGGGGAGCTGTTTTTT. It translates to CASSRGTGSTGELFF.

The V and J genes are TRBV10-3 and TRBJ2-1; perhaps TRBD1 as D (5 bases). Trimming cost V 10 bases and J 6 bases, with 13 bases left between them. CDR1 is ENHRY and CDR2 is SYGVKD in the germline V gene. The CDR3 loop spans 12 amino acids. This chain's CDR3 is CATGWGPNEQFF. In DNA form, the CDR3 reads TGTGCCACCGGGTGGGGCCCCAATGAGCAGTTCTTC.

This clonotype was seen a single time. CDR3 residues: CASRTSEQFF. The CDR3 nucleotides read TGTGCCAGCAGAACCAGTGAGCAGTTCTTC. This rearrangement joins TRBV6-1 to TRBJ2-1, with D uncertain. CDR1 is MNHNS, CDR2 SASEGT, per germline. This CDR3 region has 10 residues. Trimming removed 6 bases from V and 9 bases from J, with 6 bases in between.

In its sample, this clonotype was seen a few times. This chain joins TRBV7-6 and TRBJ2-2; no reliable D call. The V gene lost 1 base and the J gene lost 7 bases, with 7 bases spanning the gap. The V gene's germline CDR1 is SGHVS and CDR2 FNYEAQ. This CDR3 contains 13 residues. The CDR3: CASSLGAVGELFF. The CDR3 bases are TGTGCCAGCAGCTTAGGGGCCGTCGGGGAGCTGTTTTTT.

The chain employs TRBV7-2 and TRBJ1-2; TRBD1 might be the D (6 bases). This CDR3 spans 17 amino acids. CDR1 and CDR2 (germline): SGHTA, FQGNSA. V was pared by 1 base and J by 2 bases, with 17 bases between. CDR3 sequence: CASSLVGGGDVNYGYTF. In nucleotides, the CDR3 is TGTGCCAGCAGCTTAGTAGGGGGTGGAGACGTCAACTATGGCTACACCTTC.

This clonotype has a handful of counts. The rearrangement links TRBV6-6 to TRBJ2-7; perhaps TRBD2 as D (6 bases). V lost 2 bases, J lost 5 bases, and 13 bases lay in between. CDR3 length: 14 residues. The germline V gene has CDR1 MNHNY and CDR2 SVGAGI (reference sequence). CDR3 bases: TGTGCCAGCAGTTACCGTAGCGGAATAGACGAGCAGTACTTC. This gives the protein CASSYRSGIDEQYF.

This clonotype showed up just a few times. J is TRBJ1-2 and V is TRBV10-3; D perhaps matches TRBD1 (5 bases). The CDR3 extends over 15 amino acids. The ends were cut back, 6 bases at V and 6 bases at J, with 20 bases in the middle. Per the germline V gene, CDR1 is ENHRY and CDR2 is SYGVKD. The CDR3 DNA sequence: TGTGCCATCAGAATGGGACCTGCCGGAGTAGATGGCTACACCTTC. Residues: CAIRMGPAGVDGYTF.

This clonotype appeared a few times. In DNA form, the CDR3 reads TGTGCCAGCAGCTTAGGCCTAGCAGCCACCGGGGAGCTGTTTTTT. Translated, it gives CASSLGLAATGELFF. The V gene is TRBV11-2, the J gene TRBJ2-2, with D possibly matching TRBD2 (5 bases). V shed 1 base and J shed 4 bases, with 10 bases lying between them. The CDR3 is 15 residues long. From germline, CDR1 is SGHAT and CDR2 FQNNGV.

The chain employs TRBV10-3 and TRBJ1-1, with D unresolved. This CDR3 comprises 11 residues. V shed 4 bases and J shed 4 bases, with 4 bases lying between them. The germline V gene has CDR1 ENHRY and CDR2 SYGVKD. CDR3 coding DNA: TGTGCCATCAGTGGTGGCACTGAAGCTTTCTTT. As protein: CAISGGTEAFF.

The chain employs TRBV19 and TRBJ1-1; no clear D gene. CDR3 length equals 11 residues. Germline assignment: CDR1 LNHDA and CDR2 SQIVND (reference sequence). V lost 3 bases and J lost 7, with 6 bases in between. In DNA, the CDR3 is TGTGCCAGTAGTATCGGCGGTGAAGCTTTCTTT. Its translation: CASSIGGEAFF. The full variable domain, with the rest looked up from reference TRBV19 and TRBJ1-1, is DGGITQSPKYLFRKEGQNVTLSCEQNLNHDAMYWYRQDPGQGLRLIYYSQIVNDFQKGDIAEGYSVSREKKESFPLTVTSAQKNPTAFYLCASSIGGEAFFGQGTRLTVV.

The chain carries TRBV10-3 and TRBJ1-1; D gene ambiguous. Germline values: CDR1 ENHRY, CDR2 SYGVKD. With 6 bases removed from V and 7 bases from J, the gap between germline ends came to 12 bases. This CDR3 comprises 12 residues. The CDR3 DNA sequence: TGTGCCATCAGACTCCAACACGGTGAAGCTTTCTTT. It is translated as CAIRLQHGEAFF.